A single sample is the source of the 28 T cell receptor beta chains below, sequenced in a study of control samples from healthy donors and cancer patients. Sequencing was performed with immunoSEQ multiplex PCR; in TCRdb, only in-frame clones are kept and a portion is missing. The sample lists 55,000 to 80,000 clones, 89% seen once, with approximately 5% in the top ten. The sequenced material came from PBMCs. These receptors all come from a man in his fifties or sixties with colorectal cancer.

CDR3 loop: CASSLGLSTDTQYF. The CDR3, as DNA: TGTGCCAGCAGCCTGGGACTCAGCACAGATACGCAGTATTTT. The rearrangement joins TRBV7-2 to TRBJ2-3; tentative D call: TRBD2 (6 bases). V lost 5 bases and J lost 0, with 9 bases in between. This CDR3 comprises 14 residues. Germline CDR1 SGHTA, CDR2 FQGNSA.

This clone has more than one count but fewer than ten. The chain joins TRBV20-1 to TRBJ1-2; D unclear. Germline-derived CDR1 and CDR2 are DFQATT and SNEGSKA (reference sequence). CDR3 length: 15 residues. Trimming stripped 3 bases from V and 4 bases from J, with 18 bases between. In DNA, the CDR3 is TGCAGTGCTAGTTCGAGTCGGGTCGCAGGCTATGGCTACACCTTC. It codes for CSASSSRVAGYGYTF.

The gene calls are TRBV11-2 and TRBJ2-1; 8 bases match TRBD2. The CDR3 spans 14 residues. Trimming took 3 bases from V and 6 from J; bases not matched to a gene: 4. The germline V gene has CDR1 SGHAT and CDR2 FQNNGV. The CDR3 here is CASSFRAGVNEQFF. In nucleotides, the CDR3 is TGTGCCAGCAGCTTTCGAGCGGGGGTCAATGAGCAGTTCTTC.

The chain is built from TRBV7-9 and TRBJ1-3; 7 bases fit TRBD1. Germline CDR1 and CDR2: SEHNR and FQNEAQ (reference sequence). V shed 1 base and J 0 bases; nucleotides not matched to a gene: 3. The CDR3 totals 16 residues. In nucleotides, the CDR3 is TGTGCCAGCAGCTTAGTTGGGACAGACTCTGGAAACACCATATATTTT. It encodes CASSLVGTDSGNTIYF.

The gene calls are TRBV6-2 or TRBV6-3 and TRBJ1-6; 7 bases align to TRBD1. Germline CDR1 MNHEY, CDR2 SVGEGT. The CDR3 loop spans 14 amino acids. V shed 5 bases and J 10 bases; nucleotides not matched to a gene: 8. The CDR3 DNA reads TGTGCCAGCAGTGGCGGACAGGAAACCTCACCCCTCCACTTT. As protein: CASSGGQETSPLHF.

The genes are TRBV11-1 and TRBJ2-5; TRBD2 is a possible D gene (6 bases). Deletions cut 3 bases from V and 0 bases from J, with 14 bases between. The CDR3 sequence is 16 residues long. CDR1 is SGHAT, CDR2 FQDESV, per germline (reference sequence). The CDR3 loop reads CASSFGRDSNQETQYF. CDR3 DNA sequence: TGTGCCAGCAGCTTCGGGCGGGACTCCAACCAAGAGACCCAGTACTTC.

This clone showed up just once. The V gene is TRBV15, the J gene TRBJ2-5; 8 positions match TRBD2. The CDR3 sequence is 15 residues long. The V gene's germline CDR1 is LNHNV and CDR2 YYDKDF (reference sequence). V gave up 3 bases and J gave up 5 bases; unmatched junction bases: 8. As DNA, the CDR3 is TGTGCCACCAGCAGCTACGGGGGGGCCTCGGAGACCCAGTACTTC. This codes for CATSSYGGASETQYF.

V usage is TRBV9 and J usage is TRBJ2-3; 9 nucleotides align to TRBD2. V was clipped by 2 bases and J by 1 base; unmatched bases: 5. The CDR3 spans 16 residues. Germline V CDR1 and CDR2: SGDLS, YYNGEE. The DNA for the CDR3 is TGTGCCAGCAGCGTCCTGGAGCGGGGGGGCACAGATACGCAGTATTTT. The encoded protein is CASSVLERGGTDTQYF.

J is TRBJ2-3 and V is TRBV6-5; 8 bases match TRBD1. Germline V lookup: CDR1 MNHEY, CDR2 SVGAGI. The ends lost 4 bases at V and 3 bases at J; junction bases unmatched: 6. The CDR3 is 15 amino acids. CDR3 sequence: CASSWTGTGTDTQYF. The CDR3 DNA reads TGTGCCAGCAGTTGGACCGGGACAGGAACAGATACGCAGTATTTT.

V is TRBV18 and J is TRBJ2-5, with D perhaps matching TRBD1 (6 bases). The CDR3 is made up of 14 amino acids. Germline loops: CDR1 KGHSH, CDR2 LQKENI. Trimming left V 4 bases short and J 1 base short, with 10 bases between. The CDR3 DNA reads as TGTGCCAGCTCACGACAAGGGGGCCAAGAGACCCAGTACTTC. Translation gives CASSRQGGQETQYF. Full variable domain (missing parts from reference TRBV18 and TRBJ2-5): NAGVMQNPRHLVRRRGQEARLRCSPMKGHSHVYWYRQLPEEGLKFMVYLQKENIIDESGMPKERFSAEFPKEGPSILRIQQVVRGDSAAYFCASSRQGGQETQYFGPGTRLLVL.

This rearrangement joins TRBV7-8 to TRBJ1-2, with D tentatively TRBD1 (5 bases). CDR1 is SGHVS, CDR2 FQNEAQ, per germline. V lost 2 bases and J 3 bases, leaving 13 bases between the germline ends. The CDR3 runs to 15 residues. CDR3 loop: CASSLSVVGDYGYTF. The CDR3 DNA is TGTGCCAGCAGCTTATCGGTGGTGGGGGACTATGGCTACACCTTC.

This clone appeared once. The chain employs TRBV4-3 and TRBJ2-2; tentatively, D is TRBD1 (6 bases). The V gene's germline CDR1 is LGHNA and CDR2 YSLEER. The V end lost 0 bases, the J end lost 6 bases, and 11 bases lay between the germline ends. This CDR3 is 15 amino acids long. The CDR3 DNA reads as TGCGCCAGCAGCCAAGAATGGGGGCGTCCCGGGGAGCTGTTTTTT. Translation: CASSQEWGRPGELFF.

This clone was detected only a few times. This chain joins TRBV11-3 and TRBJ2-5; 9 bases map to TRBD1. The germline V gene encodes CDR1 SGHNT and CDR2 YENEEA. CDR3 length equals 15 residues. The V segment lost 5 bases and the J segment 4 bases; nucleotides outside the gene matches: 8. Here the CDR3 DNA reads TGTGCCAGCAGCCCGGGACAGGGAGGGGGAGAGACCCAGTACTTC. As protein: CASSPGQGGGETQYF.

This chain links TRBV28 with TRBJ2-5; D ambiguous. V lost 6 bases and J lost 2, with 10 bases in between. The germline gives CDR1 MDHEN, CDR2 SYDVKM. The CDR3 runs 13 residues. The CDR3 sequence: CASSPREQETQYF. CDR3 bases: TGTGCCAGCAGCCCCAGAGAACAAGAGACCCAGTACTTC.

In this sample, this clone turned up a few times. The V gene is TRBV5-6, the J gene TRBJ1-1, with TRBD1 matching over 8 bases. Germline V gene sequence: CDR1 SGHDT, CDR2 YYEEEE. V dropped 2 bases and J dropped 9; count of bases not matched to a gene: 6. The CDR3 sequence is 13 residues long. The CDR3 DNA reads as TGTGCCAGCAGCTTAAGGACAGGGACCAAAGCTTTCTTT. Protein product: CASSLRTGTKAFF.

This clone was seen a handful of times. V is TRBV7-6 and J is TRBJ1-4; no reliable D call. Germline V gene data show CDR1 as SGHVS and CDR2 as FNYEAQ. Trimming took off 1 base at V and 8 bases at J, with 8 bases between the two ends. There are 13 residues in the CDR3. The CDR3 is CASSLGAVEKLFF. CDR3 nucleotide sequence: TGTGCCAGCAGCTTAGGGGCGGTGGAAAAACTGTTTTTT. Complete variable domain (other parts from reference TRBV7-6 and TRBJ1-4): GAGVSQSPRYKVTKRGQDVALRCDPISGHVSLYWYRQALGQGPEFLTYFNYEAQQDKSGLPNDRFSAERPEGSISTLTIQRTEQRDSAMYRCASSLGAVEKLFFGSGTQLSVL.

This rearrangement joins TRBV20-1 to TRBJ2-5, with D possibly being TRBD2 (7 bases). With 3 bases removed from V and 1 base from J, the gap between germline ends came to 15 bases. The CDR3 is 15 residues long. CDR1 is DFQATT, CDR2 SNEGSKA, per germline (reference sequence). DNA for the CDR3: TGCAGTGCTAGTGGGATGGGGGGGCTCCAAGAGACCCAGTACTTC. Translated: CSASGMGGLQETQYF.

The gene calls are TRBV20-1 and TRBJ1-1; the D is unclear. This CDR3 comprises 12 residues. From germline, CDR1 is DFQATT and CDR2 SNEGSKA (reference sequence). Trimming removed 3 bases from V and 6 bases from J, with 11 bases in between. The CDR3: CSASPAGAEAFF. DNA of the CDR3: TGCAGTGCTAGTCCAGCCGGCGCTGAAGCTTTCTTT.

This clone was seen only a few times. This chain uses TRBV29-1 with TRBJ1-1, with D unclear. There are 11 residues in the CDR3. V dropped 6 bases and J dropped 5 bases, with 10 bases sitting between them. In germline, CDR1 is SQVTM, CDR2 ANQGSEA. CDR3 loop: CSVRMLTEAFF. The CDR3 DNA follows: TGCAGCGTGCGGATGTTGACTGAAGCTTTCTTT.

A single count supports this clone. J is TRBJ2-7 and V is TRBV28; 8 bases align to TRBD2. The CDR3 covers 13 residues. V trimming: 3 bases; J trimming: 4 bases; junction bases outside the gene matches: 2. Looked up from germline, CDR1 is MDHEN and CDR2 is SYDVKM. DNA of the CDR3: TGTGCCAGCAGTTTTAGCGGGGAATACGAGCAGTACTTC. Its protein product is CASSFSGEYEQYF.

The chain employs TRBV29-1 and TRBJ2-7; D may match TRBD1 or TRBD2 (7 bases each). Trimming shortened V by 7 bases and J by 5 bases, and 18 bases separated the two germline ends. CDR1 and CDR2 (germline): SQVTM, ANQGSEA. The CDR3 sequence is 13 residues long. CDR3 DNA sequence: TGCAGCGCCAGGGAGGGGGCAGCGGACGAGCAGTACTTC. Translation: CSAREGAADEQYF.

The chain employs TRBV7-2 and TRBJ2-7; 14 nucleotides match TRBD2. The CDR3 spans 18 residues. The germline CDR1 and CDR2 sequences are SGHTA and FQGNSA. Germline trimming cut 7 bases from V and 0 bases from J; bases unmatched to any gene: 11. CDR3 loop: CASTISGLAGGNSYEQYF. Written as DNA, the CDR3 is TGTGCCAGCACCATAAGTGGACTAGCGGGGGGAAACTCCTACGAGCAGTACTTC.

V is TRBV12-3 or TRBV12-4 and J is TRBJ2-7, with 7 nucleotides matching TRBD2. CDR3 size: 13 residues. The trim removed 6 bases at V and 4 bases at J, leaving 6 bases unmatched. The CDR3 loop reads CASSALGGYEQYF. The CDR3 region has the DNA TGTGCCAGCAGCGCCCTCGGGGGGTACGAGCAGTACTTC.

The rearrangement uses TRBV9 and TRBJ2-2; perhaps TRBD2 as D (5 bases). The CDR3 has 15 amino acids. V lost 4 bases and J 2 bases, leaving 12 bases between the germline ends. Germline V lookup: CDR1 SGDLS, CDR2 YYNGEE. Written as DNA, the CDR3 is TGTGCCAGCAGCCCTAGCCGGCAAAACACCGGGGAGCTGTTTTTT. Protein product: CASSPSRQNTGELFF.

The chain joins TRBV5-1 to TRBJ2-3; 16 bases fit TRBD2. The V and J ends lost 4 bases and 1 base, in that order; junction bases with no gene match: 9. Germline-derived CDR1 and CDR2 are SGHRS and YFSETQ. This CDR3 comprises 19 residues. The DNA for the CDR3 is TGCGCCAGCAGCCCCGGGGGACTAGCGGGGGGGCCTGGCACAGATACGCAGTATTTT. Translating gives CASSPGGLAGGPGTDTQYF.

Regarding this clone: A read error may produce the germline difference seen at one junction end. The chain joins TRBV11-3 to TRBJ2-2, with D perhaps given as TRBD1 or TRBD2 (5 bases each). From germline, CDR1 is SGHNT and CDR2 YENEEA. The CDR3 spans 13 residues. DNA for the CDR3: TGTGCCAGCAGCTTAGATCAAATGGGGGTGCTGTTTTTT. This encodes CASSLDQMGVLFF.

V usage is TRBV19 and J usage is TRBJ2-3; maybe TRBD1 (6 bases). Looked up from germline, CDR1 is LNHDA and CDR2 is SQIVND (reference sequence). V gave up 9 bases and J gave up 2 bases, with 12 bases separating them. This CDR3 region has 13 residues. CDR3: CASRQDLTDTQYF. CDR3 sequence (DNA): TGTGCCAGCCGACAGGACCTCACAGATACGCAGTATTTT.

The V call is TRBV19, the J call TRBJ1-5; D not resolved. CDR3 length: 15 amino acids. Deletions cut 5 bases from V and 1 base from J, with 12 bases between. Per the germline V gene, CDR1 is LNHDA and CDR2 is SQIVND (reference sequence). CDR3 region: CASSPDFLSNQPQHF. DNA of the CDR3: TGTGCCAGTAGTCCGGACTTTTTAAGCAATCAGCCCCAGCATTTT.